The sequence of this T cell receptor beta chain was determined in a study of blood T cell repertoires in COVID-19. About the research overall: PBMCs, B-cell-depleted T cells, or T cells were the source of the cDNA or gDNA that made up the material.

As handled by the study authors: For nucleated cells, counts were estimated from reference gene primer amplification. Profiled with immunoSEQ multiplex PCR; TCRdb holds only in-frame clones, not every one. From that table come the V and J calls and clone size; the DNA was used to work out D and trimming. The sample shows about 150,000 clones, about 88% of them seen only once. The germline V gene encodes CDR1 SEHNR and CDR2 FQNEAQ (reference sequence). The CDR3 sequence is 14 residues long. The V gene end was trimmed by 5 bases and the J gene end by 2 bases; junction bases not matched to a gene: 5. The material sequenced was peripheral blood. The source is a human donor with acute or convalescent COVID-19. The donor label of this sample is uncertain. This chain links TRBV7-9 with TRBJ2-7, with 8 positions matching TRBD1. The CDR3, as DNA: TGTGCCAGCAGCGACCGGGACAGGCCCTACGAGCAGTACTTC. Protein: CASSDRDRPYEQYF. The whole variable domain, remainder taken from reference TRBV7-9 and TRBJ2-7, is DTGVSQNPRHKITKRGQNVTFRCDPISEHNRLYWYRQTLGQGPEFLTYFQNEAQLEKSRLLSDRFSAERPKGSFSTLEIQRTEQGDSAMYLCASSDRDRPYEQYFGPGTRLTVT.